A few counts support the clone carrying this T cell receptor (beta chain). CDR1 SNHLY and CDR2 FYNNEI come from the germline V gene. Trimming cost V 7 bases and J 4 bases, with 14 bases left between them. The CDR3 is made up of 14 amino acids. This specimen comes from a study of T-cell reconstitution after alpha-beta-depleted transplantation in children. For TCRbeta, the library was prepared with unique molecular identifiers. TCRdb ran MiXCR on the PCR reads and lists one entry per CDR3 protein. In the table there are more than 450,000 distinct CDR3 sequences, approximately 20% of which are singletons.

The chain joins TRBV2 to TRBJ1-5; TRBD1 is a possible D gene (5 bases). The sample consisted of PBMCs from the stem cell graft donor, taken from the stem cell graft. The clonotype was recovered from a human donor who donated a stem cell graft to a child with acute lymphoblastic leukemia. CDR3 in DNA: TGTGCCAGCAAGGGGCTGGGGGGGAATCAGCCCCAGCATTTT. Amino acid sequence: CASKGLGGNQPQHF.